This note documents a single T cell receptor beta chain sequence. The V end lost 5 bases, the J end lost 8 bases, and 15 bases lay between the germline ends. Germline V gives CDR1 SGHNT, CDR2 YENEEA. The CDR3 is 14 residues long. From the 5' RACE reads, TCRdb called clonotypes with MiXCR, one entry per CDR3 protein. The sample has some 120,000 distinct CDR3 sequences; approximately 9% are singletons. The record originates from a study of T cells after yellow fever vaccination. Across the study: Researchers used SMART-Seq v4 Ultra Low Input to prepare fractions that had low cell numbers.

The origin of this receptor is a young man who received the YFV17D yellow fever vaccine. The V and J genes are TRBV11-3 and TRBJ2-2; D possibly matches TRBD1 or TRBD2 (5 bases each). The sample here was CD8+ T cells sorted from PBMCs, taken on the day of the yellow fever booster vaccination. CDR3 residues: CASSIRDRPGELFF. CDR3 nucleotide sequence: TGTGCCAGCAGCATCCGGGACCGGCCGGGGGAGCTGTTTTTT.